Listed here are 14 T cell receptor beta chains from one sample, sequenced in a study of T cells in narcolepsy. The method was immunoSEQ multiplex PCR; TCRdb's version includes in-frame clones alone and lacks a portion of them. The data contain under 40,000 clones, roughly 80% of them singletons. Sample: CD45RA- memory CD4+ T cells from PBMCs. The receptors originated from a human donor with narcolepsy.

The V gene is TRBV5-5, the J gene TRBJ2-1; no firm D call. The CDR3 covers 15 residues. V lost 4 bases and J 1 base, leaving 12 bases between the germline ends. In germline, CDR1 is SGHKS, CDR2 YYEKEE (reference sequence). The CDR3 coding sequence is TGTGCCAGCAGCCTAACGGGCGATTCCTACAATGAGCAGTTCTTC. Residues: CASSLTGDSYNEQFF.

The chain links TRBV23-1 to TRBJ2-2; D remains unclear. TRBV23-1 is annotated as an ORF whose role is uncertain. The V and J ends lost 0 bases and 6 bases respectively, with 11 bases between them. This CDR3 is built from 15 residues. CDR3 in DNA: TGCGCCAGCAGTCAATCCCTCTGTGGGGCCGGGGAGCTGTTTTTT. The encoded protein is CASSQSLCGAGELFF.

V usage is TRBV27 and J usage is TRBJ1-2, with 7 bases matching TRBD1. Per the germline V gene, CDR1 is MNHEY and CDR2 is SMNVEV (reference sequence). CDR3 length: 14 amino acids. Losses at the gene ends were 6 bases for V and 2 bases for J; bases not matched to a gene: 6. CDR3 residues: CASSYRGGNYGYTF. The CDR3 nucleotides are TGTGCCAGCAGCTACAGGGGCGGCAACTATGGCTACACCTTC.

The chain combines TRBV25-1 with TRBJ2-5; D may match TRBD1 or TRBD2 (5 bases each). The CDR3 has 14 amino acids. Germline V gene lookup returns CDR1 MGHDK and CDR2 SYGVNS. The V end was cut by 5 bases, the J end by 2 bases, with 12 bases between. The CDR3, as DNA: TGTGCCAGCAGTCTACCAGGGAGTCAAGAGACCCAGTACTTC. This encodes CASSLPGSQETQYF.

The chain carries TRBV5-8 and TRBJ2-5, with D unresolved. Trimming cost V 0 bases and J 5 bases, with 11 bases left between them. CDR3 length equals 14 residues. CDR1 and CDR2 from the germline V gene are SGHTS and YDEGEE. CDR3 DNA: TGTGCCAGCAGCTTGGCCAACAGTGCCGAGACCCAGTACTTC. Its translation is CASSLANSAETQYF.

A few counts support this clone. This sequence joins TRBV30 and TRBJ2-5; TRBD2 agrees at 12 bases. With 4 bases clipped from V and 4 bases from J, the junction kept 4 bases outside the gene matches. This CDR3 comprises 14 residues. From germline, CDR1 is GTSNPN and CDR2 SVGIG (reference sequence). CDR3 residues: CAWTPLAGGETQYF. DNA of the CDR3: TGTGCCTGGACCCCACTAGCGGGAGGAGAGACCCAGTACTTC.

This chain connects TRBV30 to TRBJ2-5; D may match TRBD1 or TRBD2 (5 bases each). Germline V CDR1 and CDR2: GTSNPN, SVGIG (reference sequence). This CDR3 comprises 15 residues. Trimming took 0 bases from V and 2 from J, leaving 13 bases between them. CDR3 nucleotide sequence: TGTGCCTGGAGTGTACGGGGCGCCGGGCAAGAGACCCAGTACTTC. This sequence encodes CAWSVRGAGQETQYF.

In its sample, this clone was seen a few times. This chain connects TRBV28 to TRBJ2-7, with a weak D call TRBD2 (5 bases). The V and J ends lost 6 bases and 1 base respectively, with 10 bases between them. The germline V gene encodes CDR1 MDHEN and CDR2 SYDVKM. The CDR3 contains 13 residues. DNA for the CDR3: TGTGCCAGCAGCAGCGGTCAGTCCTACGAGCAGTACTTC. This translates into CASSSGQSYEQYF. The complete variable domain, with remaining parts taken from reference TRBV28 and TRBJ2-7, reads DVKVTQSSRYLVKRTGEKVFLECVQDMDHENMFWYRQDPGLGLRLIYFSYDVKMKEKGDIPEGYSVSREKKERFSLILESASTNQTSMYLCASSSGQSYEQYFGPGTRLTVT.

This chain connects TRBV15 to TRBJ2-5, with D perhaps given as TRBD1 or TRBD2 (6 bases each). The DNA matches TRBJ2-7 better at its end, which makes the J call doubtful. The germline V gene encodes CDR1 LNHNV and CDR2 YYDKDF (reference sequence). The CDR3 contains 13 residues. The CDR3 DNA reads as TGTGCCACCTCCTTAGGGGGGTGGGACGAGCAGTACTTC. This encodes CATSLGGWDEQYF.

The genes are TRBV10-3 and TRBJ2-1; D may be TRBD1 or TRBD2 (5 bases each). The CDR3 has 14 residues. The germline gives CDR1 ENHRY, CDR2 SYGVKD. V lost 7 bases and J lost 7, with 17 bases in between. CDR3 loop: CAITRDRGSNEQFF. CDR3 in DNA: TGTGCCATCACCCGAGATCGGGGCTCGAATGAGCAGTTCTTC.

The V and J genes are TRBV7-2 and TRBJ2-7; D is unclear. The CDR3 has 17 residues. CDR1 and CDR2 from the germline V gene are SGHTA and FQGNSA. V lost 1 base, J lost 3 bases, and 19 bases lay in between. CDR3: CASSLVGRGFQSYEQYF. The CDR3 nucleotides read TGTGCCAGCAGCTTAGTAGGTCGTGGTTTCCAAAGCTACGAGCAGTACTTC.

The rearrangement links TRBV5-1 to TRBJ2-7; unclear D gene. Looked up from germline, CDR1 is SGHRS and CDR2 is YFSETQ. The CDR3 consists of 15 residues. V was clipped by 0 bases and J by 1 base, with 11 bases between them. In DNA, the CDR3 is TGCGCCAGCAGCTTGGGAGCGCACCAATCCTACGAGCAGTACTTC. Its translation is CASSLGAHQSYEQYF.

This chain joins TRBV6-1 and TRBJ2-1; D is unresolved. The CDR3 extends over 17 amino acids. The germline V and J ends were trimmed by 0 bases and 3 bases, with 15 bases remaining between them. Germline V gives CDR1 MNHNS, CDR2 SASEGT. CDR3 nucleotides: TGTGCCAGCAGTGAAGCCGGGCCCAGACTCCGCTACAATGAGCAGTTCTTC. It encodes CASSEAGPRLRYNEQFF.

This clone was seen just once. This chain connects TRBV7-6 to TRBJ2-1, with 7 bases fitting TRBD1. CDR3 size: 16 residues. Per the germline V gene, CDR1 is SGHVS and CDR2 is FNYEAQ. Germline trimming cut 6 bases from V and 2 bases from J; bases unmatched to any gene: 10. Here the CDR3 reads CASSINPGTAYNEQFF. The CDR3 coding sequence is TGTGCCAGCAGTATAAACCCGGGGACAGCCTACAATGAGCAGTTCTTC.